Listed here is a single T cell receptor (beta chain). Antigen: not known. Here immunoSEQ multiplex PCR was the method, and the copy in TCRdb shows in-frame clones only, minus some. The sample contains 50,000 to 75,000 clones, 89% of which appear only once. This sample was taken from a study of graft-versus-host responses after intestinal transplantation. About the study: Anti-thymocyte globulin induction preceded about three years of tacrolimus and steroid maintenance in all recipients.

The study's findings and limits: Investigators detected GvH clones in recipient marrow, with some emerging earlier in ileum or blood.

Lamina propria and intraepithelial lymphocytes were released by processing graft tissue. Germline CDR1 is MDHEN and CDR2 is SYDVKM. CDR3 length equals 13 residues. Trimming shortened V by 6 bases and J by 3 bases, and 12 bases separated the two germline ends. The chain joins TRBV28 to TRBJ2-7; no clear D. This sequence was found in a human patient who received an intestinal transplant, so some T cells may come from the graft donor. Here the sequenced sample was ileum tissue, taken 350 to 400 days after transplant. In DNA, the CDR3 is TGTGCCAGCAGCGCGATAGAATACTACGAGCAGTACTTC. Protein sequence: CASSAIEYYEQYF.